Listed here are 21 T cell receptor beta chains from one sample, sequenced in a study of human CD8 memory T cell subsets. Libraries targeted TCR beta using 5' RACE with UMIs. TCRdb re-analyzed the 5' RACE reads; it lists each CDR3 protein once, without DNA. The sample is made up of some 10,000 distinct CDR3 sequences, and the top ten hold over 14% of it. Material: CD8+ stem-like memory T cells (TSCM and TCM) sorted from PBMCs. The subset is: stem-like memory CD8 T cells (TSTEM), CCR7+ PD-1- TIGIT-. These receptors came from a human donor in good health.

This chain connects TRBV2 to TRBJ2-1; TCRdb selects TRBD2, and the lack of DNA leaves this call unchecked. The CDR3 is 15 residues long. Germline V CDR1 and CDR2: SNHLY, FYNNEI. CDR3: CASGSWEEGYNEQFF.

V and J are TRBV7-8 and TRBJ2-7. This CDR3 is built from 12 residues. Looked up from germline, CDR1 is SGHVS and CDR2 is FQNEAQ. This CDR3 is CASSIQAYEQYF. Based on the CDR3 plus reference TRBV7-8 and TRBJ2-7, the full variable domain is GAGVSQSPRYKVAKRGQDVALRCDPISGHVSLFWYQQALGQGPEFLTYFQNEAQLDKSGLPSDRFFAERPEGSVSTLKIQRTQQEDSAVYLCASSIQAYEQYFGPGTRLTVT.

The chain joins TRBV7-9 to TRBJ2-1; TCRdb's assignment of TRBD1 cannot be checked, as there is no DNA. The CDR3 length is 17 residues. Germline V CDR1 and CDR2: SEHNR, FQNEAQ (reference sequence). This CDR3 reads CASRSPTGGVTYNEQFF.

The CDR3 region is CASSLVAGAPGNEQFF. The chain carries TRBV7-6 and TRBJ2-1; absent DNA, TCRdb's TRBD2 call cannot be checked. Germline V gene data show CDR1 as SGHVS and CDR2 as FNYEAQ. This CDR3 comprises 16 residues.

This sequence joins TRBV3-1 and TRBJ2-7. From germline, CDR1 is LGHDT and CDR2 YNNKEL (reference sequence). The CDR3 spans 16 residues. The CDR3 sequence is CASSQESGHSVYEQYF.

The V and J genes are TRBV20-1 and TRBJ1-1; TCRdb indicates TRBD1, and absent DNA this call remains unverified. CDR3 length: 16 amino acids. Germline loops: CDR1 DFQATT, CDR2 SNEGSKA (reference sequence). The CDR3 is CSARDPKRGSDTEAFF.

According to its frequency, this clonotype is large (0.1 to 1%). The V and J genes are TRBV29-1 and TRBJ2-7; TCRdb picks TRBD1, but there is no DNA to check that call. There are 13 residues in the CDR3. CDR1 SQVTM and CDR2 ANQGSEA come from the germline V gene. The CDR3 protein is CSVVTGSTYEQYF.

The genes are TRBV27 and TRBJ1-6. The CDR3 has 13 amino acids. CDR1 and CDR2 (germline): MNHEY, SMNVEV (reference sequence). CDR3 sequence: CASSLSQNSPLHF.

The gene calls are TRBV7-3 and TRBJ2-1; TCRdb proposes TRBD1, but this gene call is untestable without DNA. CDR1 is SGHTA, CDR2 FQGTGA, per germline. The CDR3 totals 12 residues. The CDR3 is CASSLQGNEQFF.

The chain has TRBV6-1 and TRBJ1-2. CDR3 size: 11 residues. Germline loops: CDR1 MNHNS, CDR2 SASEGT. The chain's CDR3 is CASSEFYGYTF.

V usage is TRBV11-2 and J usage is TRBJ2-7. CDR1 and CDR2 from the germline V gene are SGHAT and FQNNGV. The CDR3 length is 13 residues. The CDR3 is CASSFRHKYEQYF.

By frequency, this clonotype is medium-sized. The chain couples TRBV19 to TRBJ2-3. This CDR3 is 15 amino acids long. Germline values: CDR1 LNHDA, CDR2 SQIVND (reference sequence). CDR3: CASSNKGKRGDTQYF.

This rearrangement joins TRBV5-1 to TRBJ2-7. The CDR3 is made up of 13 amino acids. In germline, CDR1 is SGHRS, CDR2 YFSETQ. The CDR3 protein is CASSFTGVYEQYF.

V is TRBV4-2 and J is TRBJ1-1. Germline V lookup: CDR1 LGHNA, CDR2 YNFKEQ. The CDR3 contains 14 residues. The CDR3 protein is CASSQEGKYTEAFF.

The gene calls are TRBV20-1 and TRBJ2-7; TCRdb lists TRBD2, though no DNA is available to test this call. Germline V gene lookup returns CDR1 DFQATT and CDR2 SNEGSKA (reference sequence). The CDR3 has 13 amino acids. CDR3 sequence: CSATDSSSYEQYF.

V usage is TRBV6-5 and J usage is TRBJ1-1; TCRdb lists TRBD1, though no DNA is available to test this call. This CDR3 comprises 15 residues. CDR1 and CDR2 from the germline V gene are MNHEY and SVGAGI. CDR3 sequence: CASSFRGQVNTEAFF.

The chain employs TRBV27 and TRBJ2-1; TCRdb designates TRBD2, a call that cannot be tested without DNA. CDR3 size: 14 residues. The germline V gene encodes CDR1 MNHEY and CDR2 SMNVEV (reference sequence). The CDR3 loop is CASSFSSGIDEQFF.

V gene TRBV9 combines with J gene TRBJ1-1. The V gene's germline CDR1 is SGDLS and CDR2 YYNGEE. CDR3 length equals 13 residues. The CDR3 sequence is CASSVSGGTEAFF.

The chain combines TRBV10-2 with TRBJ2-5; as DNA is missing, the TRBD2 call by TCRdb cannot be tested. The CDR3 is 14 residues long. Germline values: CDR1 WSHSY, CDR2 SAAADI. CDR3 amino acids: CASKLAGEQETQYF.

The chain has TRBV12-3 or TRBV12-4 and TRBJ2-2; lacking DNA, the TRBD1 call made by TCRdb goes unchecked. There are 14 residues in the CDR3. CDR3 residues: CASSLDRVTGELFF.

The chain recombines TRBV28 with TRBJ2-3; the D call of TRBD2 rests on TCRdb alone, since no DNA is present to check it. The germline V gene has CDR1 MDHEN and CDR2 SYDVKM. There are 15 residues in the CDR3. This CDR3 reads CASSLSPASGDTQYF. The whole variable domain, filled in from reference TRBV28 and TRBJ2-3, reads DVKVTQSSRYLVKRTGEKVFLECVQDMDHENMFWYRQDPGLGLRLIYFSYDVKMKEKGDIPEGYSVSREKKERFSLILESASTNQTSMYLCASSLSPASGDTQYFGPGTRLTVL.